This TCR beta chain was documented in a study of T cell repertoires in cytomegalovirus infection. Study details: Selected CMV epitopes included recently identified HLA-C-restricted ones as well as well-studied HLA-B-restricted ones. Shared public TCR beta signatures pointed to both CMV infection and a matching HLA type.

TCRdb processed the reads anew with MiXCR; each CDR3 protein has one entry. The sample lists approximately 990,000 distinct CDR3 sequences, approximately 30% occurring once. In its sample, this clonotype was seen a few times. Its specificity is unknown. Study-level findings and limits: The cumulative frequency of public TCR beta families distinguished individuals who carried CMV together with the relevant HLA. The ex vivo response showed dominance by HLA-C-restricted CMV-specific TCR beta clonotypes.

Here the sequenced sample was cultured CD8+ T cells from PBMCs, taken from culture after CMV antigen stimulation. This TCR was sampled from a human donor in good health (CMV status not recorded). Some clones in this sample may be carry-over from other donors' samples.

The CDR3 reads CASTSGGGGETQYF. Written as DNA, the CDR3 is TGTGCCAGCACTTCAGGGGGCGGGGGAGAGACCCAGTACTTC. The chain links TRBV6-5 to TRBJ2-5, with a possible D match to TRBD1 (8 bases). With 7 bases removed from V and 4 bases from J, the gap between germline ends came to 16 bases. The CDR3 consists of 14 residues. The germline CDR1 and CDR2 sequences are MNHEY and SVGAGI.